The 6 T cell receptor beta chains presented below share a single source sample, sequenced in a study of OX40 agonist ivuxolimab in advanced cancers. Assay: immunoSEQ multiplex PCR; the TCRdb copy retains only in-frame clones and omits some. Of around 50,000 clones listed, approximately 90% are singletons. The sequencing here drew on CD4+ or CD8+ T cells sorted from blood, taken in a trial of the OX40 agonist ivuxolimab. Receptors originate from an adult with an advanced solid tumor such as melanoma, head and neck, liver or kidney cancer.

The chain links TRBV19 to TRBJ1-2, with D hard to call. V lost 5 bases to trimming and J lost 2 bases, with 12 bases between them. The CDR3 runs to 14 residues. CDR1 LNHDA and CDR2 SQIVND come from the germline V gene (reference sequence). The CDR3 nucleotides read TGTGCCAGTAGTCACTCCATGGGGAACTATGGCTACACCTTC. Translation: CASSHSMGNYGYTF.

The chain links TRBV6-5 to TRBJ1-2, with 7 nucleotides matching TRBD1. This CDR3 spans 15 amino acids. V shed 6 bases, J shed 0 bases, and the junction held 7 bases outside the gene matches. The V gene's germline CDR1 is MNHEY and CDR2 SVGAGI. The CDR3 is CASSLRQGSNYGYTF. In DNA, the CDR3 is TGTGCCAGCAGCCTAAGACAGGGCTCTAACTATGGCTACACCTTC.

The rearrangement joins TRBV6-1 to TRBJ2-5; D is possibly TRBD2 (5 bases). Trimming took off 7 bases at V and 0 bases at J, with 12 bases between the two ends. Germline-derived CDR1 and CDR2 are MNHNS and SASEGT. The CDR3 totals 14 residues. The CDR3 protein is CASTSGPNQETQYF. The CDR3 region has the DNA TGTGCCAGCACCAGCGGACCGAACCAAGAGACCCAGTACTTC.

The chain has TRBV6-5 and TRBJ1-3; no firm D call. Germline values: CDR1 MNHEY, CDR2 SVGAGI. V shed 0 bases and J shed 0 bases, with 6 bases lying between them. The CDR3 contains 15 residues. The CDR3 spells CASSYSADSGNTIYF. The DNA for the CDR3 is TGTGCCAGCAGTTACTCGGCGGACTCTGGAAACACCATATATTTT.

The V and J genes are TRBV27 and TRBJ2-7, with TRBD2 identical over 8 bases. The trim removed 4 bases at V and 2 bases at J, leaving 13 bases unmatched. CDR3 size: 17 residues. The germline gives CDR1 MNHEY, CDR2 SMNVEV (reference sequence). As DNA, the CDR3 is TGTGCCAGCAGTTCAACCCCGGGACTAGTAGACCCCTACGAGCAGTACTTC. Amino acid sequence: CASSSTPGLVDPYEQYF.

The chain joins TRBV5-4 to TRBJ1-2, with no clear D. There are 14 residues in the CDR3. Germline V gene sequence: CDR1 SGHNT, CDR2 YYREEE (reference sequence). Trimming pared 0 bases from V and 8 bases from J, leaving 14 bases between. The CDR3 reads CASSLGLGKPGYTF. Here the CDR3 DNA reads TGTGCCAGCAGCTTGGGCCTCGGTAAACCGGGCTACACCTTC.